This T cell receptor (beta chain) was sequenced in a study of T cells in Graves' hyperthyroidism and ophthalmopathy. Whole-study findings and limits: Ophthalmopathy and stable hyperthyroidism were told apart by a 13 V-J model.

Note on this clonotype: Its antigen is currently unknown.

Absent ophthalmopathy progression within 18 months defined stable Graves' hyperthyroidism. The source material, RNA transcripts, was used to amplify TCR beta CDR3 regions. RT-PCR in the first round (using the HTBI primer set) targeted the TCR CDR3. MiXCR, run by TCRdb on the multiplex PCR reads, gives a single entry per CDR3 protein. The table records roughly 350,000 distinct CDR3 sequences, approximately 13% of them present only once. Germline trimming cut 0 bases from V and 5 bases from J; bases unmatched to any gene: 8. Looked up from germline, CDR1 is SGHDT and CDR2 is YYEEEE. The CDR3 runs 16 residues.

The sequenced material came from blood. This clonotype was sampled from a woman between 25 and 40 years old with Graves' hyperthyroidism. The genes are TRBV5-6 and TRBJ2-5, with 9 bases fitting TRBD2. The CDR3 sequence: CASSLVTSGLGETQYF. CDR3 sequence (DNA): TGTGCCAGCAGCTTGGTGACTAGCGGTCTTGGGGAGACCCAGTACTTC.